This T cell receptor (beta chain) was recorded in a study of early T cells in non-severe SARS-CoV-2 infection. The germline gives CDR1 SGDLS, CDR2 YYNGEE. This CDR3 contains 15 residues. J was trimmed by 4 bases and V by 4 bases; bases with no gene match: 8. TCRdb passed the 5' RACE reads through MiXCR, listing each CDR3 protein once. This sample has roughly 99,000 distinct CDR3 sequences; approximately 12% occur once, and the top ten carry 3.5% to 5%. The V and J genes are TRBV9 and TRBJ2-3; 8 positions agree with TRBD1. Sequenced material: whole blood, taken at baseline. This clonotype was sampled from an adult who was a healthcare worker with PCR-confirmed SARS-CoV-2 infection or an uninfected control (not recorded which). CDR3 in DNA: TGTGCCAGCAGCCTAGAACAGGGGGTAGCAGATACGCAGTATTTT. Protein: CASSLEQGVADTQYF.